A selection of T cell receptor beta chains follows, all from one sample in a study of cytomegalovirus exposure and HLA in healthy donors. Profiled with immunoSEQ multiplex PCR; TCRdb holds only in-frame clones, not every one. The repertoire holds around 190,000 clones, around 80% seen once, with under 2% in the top ten. The sequenced sample was PBMCs. These receptors all come from a man younger than 40 in good health and CMV-seronegative. The CDR3 runs from the conserved cysteine through the conserved F or W. D genes are given only for firm matches. Clone size is stated in some rows and not others, as once, few, many or a class when expanded.

D	V	size	J	CDR3	DNA
TRBD1	TRBV30	NA	TRBJ1-1	CAWIHRGLHTEAFF	TGTGCCTGGATCCACAGGGGTTTGCACACTGAAGCTTTCTTT
TRBD2	TRBV9	NA	TRBJ2-3	CASSKGLAVTDTQYF	TGTGCCAGCAGCAAAGGACTAGCGGTCACAGATACGCAGTATTTT
NA	TRBV5-1	NA	TRBJ2-2	CASRLAPNTGELFF	TGCGCCAGCAGATTAGCGCCGAACACCGGGGAGCTGTTTTTT
NA	TRBV5-1	once	TRBJ1-1	CASSLQGGEAFF	TGCGCCAGCAGCTTACAGGGAGGGGAAGCTTTCTTT
TRBD2	TRBV6-4	many	TRBJ2-3	CASSPSTSADTQYF	TGTGCCAGCAGTCCGAGCACTAGCGCAGATACGCAGTATTTT
NA	TRBV10-1	NA	TRBJ1-5	CASSESEQPQHF	TGCGCCAGCAGTGAGTCGGAGCAGCCCCAGCATTTT
NA	TRBV19	NA	TRBJ2-2	CASSVLAVNTGELFF	TGTGCCAGTAGTGTGTTAGCGGTTAACACCGGGGAGCTGTTTTTT
NA	TRBV28	NA	TRBJ2-7	CASSLSRTDSSYEQYF	TGTGCCAGCAGTTTATCACGGACTGATAGCTCCTACGAGCAGTACTTC
TRBD1	TRBV13	NA	TRBJ2-7	CASSRGQANYEQYF	TGTGCCAGCAGCCGTGGACAGGCGAACTACGAGCAGTACTTC
TRBD1	TRBV19	NA	TRBJ2-7	CASSILGGKGYEQYF	TGTGCCAGTAGCATCCTAGGGGGCAAGGGCTACGAGCAGTACTTC
NA	TRBV4-1	NA	TRBJ2-6	CASSQEGQPISGANVLTF	TGCGCCAGCAGCCAGGAAGGACAGCCAATCTCTGGGGCCAACGTCCTGACTTTC
TRBD1	TRBV7-3	few	TRBJ1-1	CASSSQGAGTEAFF	TGTGCCAGCAGCTCGCAGGGGGCGGGGACTGAAGCTTTCTTT
NA	TRBV19	NA	TRBJ1-2	CASSILGGNGYTF	TGTGCCAGTAGTATTTTAGGAGGGAACGGCTACACCTTC
NA	TRBV4-1	NA	TRBJ1-5	CASSWGGEGNQPQHF	TGCGCCAGCAGCTGGGGGGGGGAGGGCAATCAGCCCCAGCATTTT
TRBD2	TRBV9	NA	TRBJ2-7	CASSVGLAGGQYEQYF	TGTGCCAGCAGCGTAGGACTAGCGGGAGGTCAGTACGAGCAGTACTTC
NA	TRBV5-4	NA	TRBJ1-2	CASSLYGQGHLQLVGYTF	TGTGCCAGCAGCTTGTATGGGCAGGGGCACCTCCAGCTGGTGGGCTACACCTTC
TRBD2	TRBV5-1	NA	TRBJ2-3	CASRVLTSADTQYF	TGCGCCAGCAGAGTGCTGACTAGCGCAGATACGCAGTATTTT
NA	TRBV29-1	NA	TRBJ1-2	CSGEAGNGYTF	TGCAGCGGAGAGGCAGGGAATGGCTACACCTTC
TRBD1	TRBV5-4	NA	TRBJ1-2	CASSLDRGPGNYGYTF	TGTGCCAGCAGCTTGGACAGGGGGCCTGGGAACTATGGCTACACCTTC
NA	TRBV19	NA	TRBJ1-2	CASSKGGANYGYTF	TGTGCCAGTAGTAAAGGAGGAGCTAACTATGGCTACACCTTC
NA	TRBV10-3	NA	TRBJ1-3	CAISESMDSPGNTIYF	TGTGCCATCAGTGAGTCGATGGACAGTCCTGGAAACACCATATATTTT
TRBD2	TRBV2	few	TRBJ2-2	CASSGTISAGELFF	TGTGCCAGCAGCGGGACTATCTCGGCCGGGGAGCTGTTTTTT
NA	TRBV5-1	NA	TRBJ2-7	CASSSFGDYEQYF	TGCGCCAGCAGCTCCTTCGGGGATTACGAGCAGTACTTC
TRBD1	TRBV10-3	once	TRBJ2-7	CAIRGTGGSYEQYF	TGTGCCATCAGAGGGACAGGGGGCTCCTACGAGCAGTACTTC
NA	TRBV7-2	NA	TRBJ2-2	CASSLATGFSGELFF	TGTGCCAGCAGCTTAGCAACAGGGTTTTCCGGGGAGCTGTTTTTT
NA	TRBV5-1	NA	TRBJ2-5	CASSLLQETQYF	TGCGCCAGCAGCCTACTCCAAGAGACCCAGTACTTC
TRBD2	TRBV18	NA	TRBJ2-1	CASSPGTGTSGRAYNEQFF	TGTGCCAGCTCACCAGGGACCGGGACTAGCGGGAGGGCGTACAATGAGCAGTTCTTC
TRBD1	TRBV4-1	NA	TRBJ2-1	CASSQVLGTGYNEQFF	TGCGCCAGCAGCCAAGTACTCGGGACAGGGTACAATGAGCAGTTCTTC
NA	TRBV5-4	once	TRBJ1-1	CASSSTQNTEAFF	TGTGCCAGCAGCTCGACACAGAACACTGAAGCTTTCTTT
NA	TRBV7-3	NA	TRBJ2-3	CASSLYPADTQYF	TGTGCCAGCAGCTTATACCCGGCAGATACGCAGTATTTT
NA	TRBV6-6	few	TRBJ2-1	CASSYDLSFNEQFF	TGTGCCAGCAGTTACGACTTAAGCTTCAATGAGCAGTTCTTC
TRBD1	TRBV18	NA	TRBJ2-1	CASSPSQGQGNNEQFF	TGTGCCAGCTCACCATCCCAGGGACAGGGAAACAATGAGCAGTTCTTC
NA	TRBV5-8	NA	TRBJ1-6	CASSGLRIYNSPLHF	TGTGCCAGCAGCGGACTACGGATATATAATTCACCCCTCCACTTT
NA	TRBV19	NA	TRBJ2-1	CASSIRGYNEQFF	TGTGCCAGTAGTATCCGGGGGTATAATGAGCAGTTCTTC
NA	TRBV28	once	TRBJ1-5	CASRPPGFPQHF	TGTGCCAGCAGACCTCCCGGTTTTCCCCAGCATTTT
TRBD1	TRBV7-9	NA	TRBJ2-3	CASSSGQGLDTQYF	TGTGCCAGCAGCTCAGGACAGGGTTTAGATACGCAGTATTTT
TRBD1	TRBV7-8	NA	TRBJ2-2	CASSLVDRGGELFF	TGTGCCAGCAGCTTAGTCGACAGGGGTGGGGAGCTGTTTTTT
NA	TRBV18	NA	TRBJ2-2	CASSPLLAFGELFF	TGTGCCAGCTCACCCCTTCTAGCGTTCGGGGAGCTGTTTTTT
TRBD2	TRBV20-1	NA	TRBJ2-7	CSAGGDYEQYF	TGCAGCGCTGGGGGGGACTACGAGCAGTACTTC
NA	TRBV4-1	NA	TRBJ1-4	CASSQPGGGKLFF	TGCGCCAGCAGCCAACCGGGGGGTGGGAAACTGTTTTTT
TRBD2	TRBV7-3	NA	TRBJ2-1	CASSLAGGVNEQFF	TGTGCCAGCAGCTTAGCGGGGGGGGTCAATGAGCAGTTCTTC
TRBD2	TRBV11-3	NA	TRBJ2-1	CASSLVSSGSYNEQFF	TGTGCCAGCAGCTTAGTTTCTAGCGGGTCCTACAATGAGCAGTTCTTC
NA	TRBV28	few	TRBJ2-7	CASSLGQGSYEQYF	TGTGCCAGCAGTTTAGGTCAGGGTTCCTACGAGCAGTACTTC